Listed below are T cell receptor beta chains from one sample, sequenced in a study of blood T cell repertoires in COVID-19. Assay used: immunoSEQ multiplex PCR; TCRdb lists only in-frame clones, some missing. Among over 100,000 clones listed, around 88% were seen once. Sequencing was performed on peripheral blood. These receptor sequences come from a man in his forties or fifties with acute or convalescent COVID-19. CDR3s include the opening cysteine and the closing phenylalanine or tryptophan. A D gene is named only where the DNA matches it firmly. A clone size is listed for some rows: how often the clone was seen (once, few, many), or a class if it is expanded.

TRBJ1-2,NA,NA,TRBV5-5,CASSASTLNYGYTF,TGTGCCAGCAGCGCATCGACTCTAAACTATGGCTACACCTTC
TRBJ1-2,few,NA,TRBV20-1,CSASGHLFYGYTF,TGCAGTGCTAGTGGCCACCTATTCTATGGCTACACCTTC
TRBJ2-1,NA,TRBD1,TRBV28,CASSLGDREVYEQFF,TGTGCCAGCAGTTTAGGGGACAGGGAGGTGTATGAGCAGTTCTTC
TRBJ2-3,NA,NA,TRBV19,CASSTTEYQHTQYF,TGTGCCAGTAGTACTACAGAATACCAACATACGCAGTATTTT
TRBJ2-1,NA,TRBD2,TRBV5-1,CASSYGLAGRNEQFF,TGCGCCAGCAGCTACGGACTAGCGGGGAGAAATGAGCAGTTCTTC
TRBJ2-1,NA,NA,TRBV11-2,CASSWDISSEQFF,TGTGCCAGCAGCTGGGACATTTCGAGTGAGCAGTTCTTC
TRBJ2-1,few,TRBD2,TRBV3-1/TRBV3-2,CASSSGTSAYNEQFF,TGTGCCAGCAGCTCCGGGACTAGCGCTTACAATGAGCAGTTCTTC
TRBJ1-1,NA,NA,TRBV12-3/TRBV12-4,CASRTGSNTEAFF,TGTGCCAGCAGGACGGGGTCCAACACTGAAGCTTTCTTT
TRBJ1-1,NA,NA,TRBV7-2,CASSPGHFSTEAFF,TGTGCCAGCAGCCCAGGACATTTTTCCACTGAAGCTTTCTTT
TRBJ1-2,NA,NA,TRBV28,CASSLPARGGYTF,TGTGCCAGCAGTTTACCGGCGAGAGGTGGCTACACCTTC
TRBJ1-2,NA,TRBD1,TRBV29-1,CSVLTGVYGYTF,TGCAGCGTTCTCACAGGGGTCTATGGCTACACCTTC